This TCR beta chain was found in a study of T-cell memory formation after mild COVID-19. Points from the study as a whole: Cross-reactive memory seemingly joined, as some responding clones were found in pre-infection memory. Second-wave clones peaking on day 37 lacked confirmed SARS-CoV-2 specificity. For contracting clones, CD4+ ones sat mainly in CM and EM, CD8+ in EMRA. Clones shrinking between day 15 and 85 showed a balanced CD4/CD8 split, and those that grew later tilted toward CD4+.

Using its own MiXCR run on the 5' RACE reads, TCRdb lists one record per CDR3 protein. The sample has a few hundred thousand distinct CDR3 sequences; approximately 16% are singletons. Trimming removed 0 bases from V and 6 bases from J, with 15 bases in between. Germline V CDR1 and CDR2: LGHNA, YSLEER. This CDR3 is built from 15 residues. This clonotype turned up a few times. The antigen is not known. Source material: PBMCs or a T cell subset sorted from them (not recorded which). The chain joins TRBV4-3 to TRBJ2-7; D ambiguous. This clonotype was obtained from a man aged 18 to 35 who had mild COVID-19 (a few samples of this study predate the infection). Cell type and time point are not known. The CDR3 reads CASSQDVSGSPEQYF. CDR3 sequence (DNA): TGCGCCAGCAGCCAAGACGTCAGTGGTTCCCCCGAGCAGTACTTC.